This T cell receptor (beta chain) was captured by sequencing in a study of glioma-infiltrating T cells after dendritic cell vaccination. Study at large: Dendritic cells derived from monocytes and pulsed with autologous tumor lysate formed the vaccine.

V lost 9 bases and J 0 bases, leaving 21 bases between the germline ends. From germline, CDR1 is LNHDA and CDR2 SQIVND (reference sequence). This CDR3 comprises 18 residues. This clone was counted a few times. The table came from immunoSEQ multiplex PCR; TCRdb's copy has only in-frame clones and leaves some out. The data show 75,000 to 100,000 clones, with about four fifths seen just once and about 6.5% held by the top ten. The sample was blood, taken before dendritic cell vaccination. This rearrangement joins TRBV19 to TRBJ2-6; D possibly corresponds to TRBD2 (5 bases). The receptor's source is a human donor with glioblastoma. The CDR3: CASHLAGSDYSGANVLTF. CDR3 coding DNA: TGTGCCAGCCATCTTGCTGGCAGTGACTACTCTGGGGCCAACGTCCTGACTTTC.